Described below is a single TCR beta chain sequence and its context. What it recognizes is unknown. The data were obtained in a study of cytomegalovirus exposure and HLA in healthy donors. As for the study in general: An early release of data contained 75 million to 100 million unique TCRs, which came from HLA-typed donors. The study's findings and limits: Analysis was performed later, and it showed HLA-associated TCR beta chains to be more clonally expanded than equally common others.

Germline loops: CDR1 SGHRS, CDR2 YFSETQ. V gave up 0 bases and J gave up 3 bases; unmatched junction bases: 1. The CDR3 length is 15 residues. Amplification used 60 Vbeta primers and 13 Jbeta primers. The protocol was immunoSEQ multiplex PCR, while the TCRdb copy is restricted to in-frame clones and leaves out a portion. The repertoire holds about 170,000 clones, roughly 80% seen once, with over 0.65% in the top ten. This sequence joins TRBV5-1 and TRBJ1-3; TRBD1 agrees at 9 bases. Sequenced: PBMCs. This receptor was taken from a woman aged 18-29 years in good health and CMV-seronegative. This chain's CDR3 is CASSLEGQGGNTIYF. The CDR3 nucleotides read TGCGCCAGCAGCTTGGAGGGACAGGGTGGAAACACCATATATTTT.